This T cell receptor (beta chain) was identified during a study of stem cell transplantation in POMP-related autoinflammatory disease. Sequenced by immunoSEQ multiplex PCR; TCRdb stores in-frame clones only, minus some. The sample has approximately 65,000 clones, approximately 91% seen once. The CDR3 totals 13 residues. CDR1 and CDR2 (germline): KGHSY, FQNENV. After removal of 0 bases from V and 7 bases from J, the junction contained 1 base not matched to a gene. Sequenced material: CD4+ T cells from PBMCs, taken after stem cell transplantation. This clonotype was obtained from a human patient with POMP-related autoinflammation and immune dysregulation (PRAID). Some of the T cells may derive from the graft donor. The V gene is TRBV16, the J gene TRBJ2-7; 9 bases align to TRBD1. CDR3: CASSQSTGGEQYF. Here the CDR3 DNA reads TGTGCCAGCAGCCAATCGACAGGGGGTGAGCAGTACTTC.